This entry features one T cell receptor beta chain sequence. J lost 5 bases, V lost 1 base, and 9 bases had no gene match. This CDR3 has 16 amino acids. Looked up from germline, CDR1 is GTSNPN and CDR2 is SVGIG (reference sequence). Original data processing: Estimates of nucleated cell counts were drawn from the amplification of reference gene primers. Clones were read by immunoSEQ multiplex PCR, and TCRdb kept only the in-frame ones, dropping some. V and J calls and clone size are those listed in that table; D and trimming were worked out from the DNA. The sample lists around 300,000 clones, 90% to 95% occurring once. This sample was taken from a study of blood T cell repertoires in COVID-19. Turning to the study itself: Collection of acute and convalescent COVID-19 samples took place in the United States, Italy and Spain. The cDNA or gDNA used as material had been derived from T cells, B-cell-depleted T cells, or PBMCs.

Sequencing used peripheral blood. This clonotype was obtained from a woman in her 30s with COVID-19, enrolled during active disease. The rearrangement uses TRBV30 and TRBJ2-3; 10 bases map to TRBD2. This chain's CDR3 is CAWSGDLAGEGDTQYF. The DNA for the CDR3 is TGTGCCTGGAGTGGAGACCTAGCGGGAGAAGGAGATACGCAGTATTTT.